This TCR beta chain was found in a study of blood T cell repertoires in COVID-19. Study background: The analysed material was cDNA or gDNA that came from T cells, B-cell-depleted T cells, or PBMCs.

TCRdb's copy holds only in-frame clones and misses some; the assay was immunoSEQ multiplex PCR. Here the sample spans about 150,000 clones, approximately 79% being singletons. Per the germline V gene, CDR1 is SGHAT and CDR2 is FQNNGV. The germline V and J ends were trimmed by 0 bases and 6 bases, with 7 bases remaining between them. The CDR3 loop spans 13 amino acids. The age range of participants was about 18 to 95 years, with residence in fewer than 25 US areas. Cohort placement rested on clinical history that participants reported themselves. Sequenced sample: PBMCs or T cells enriched from blood (not recorded which). The chain is built from TRBV11-2 and TRBJ2-3; D gene ambiguous. The receptor comes from a man aged 45 to 65 who had recovered from COVID-19. CDR3 protein: CASSLEGLDTQYF. CDR3 bases: TGTGCCAGCAGCTTAGAGGGCTTGGATACGCAGTATTTT.